This T cell receptor beta chain was identified during a study of blood T cell repertoires in COVID-19. Looking at the study overall: Collection of acute and convalescent COVID-19 samples took place in the United States, Italy and Spain. Sources were T cells, B-cell-depleted T cells, or PBMCs; the material itself was cDNA or gDNA.

This CDR3 spans 15 amino acids. The V gene end was trimmed by 0 bases and the J gene end by 7 bases; junction bases not matched to a gene: 3. From germline, CDR1 is SGHRS and CDR2 YFSETQ. TCRdb's table, derived via immunoSEQ multiplex PCR, lists solely in-frame clones and lacks some. The sample gives 260,000 or so clones, roughly 76% of which show up once; 7.5% to 8% is in the top ten. The sequence was obtained from a woman at least 80 years old with COVID-19, enrolled during active disease. Sequenced input: peripheral blood. The rearrangement links TRBV5-1 to TRBJ1-4; 10 bases line up with TRBD1. The CDR3 spells CASSLGGQGFEKLFF. In nucleotides, the CDR3 is TGCGCCAGCAGCTTGGGGGGACAGGGGTTTGAAAAACTGTTTTTT.